This TCR beta chain derives from a study of control samples from healthy donors and cancer patients. Profiled with immunoSEQ multiplex PCR; TCRdb holds only in-frame clones, not every one. The data show 150,000 or so clones, approximately 93% seen once. V gave up 1 base and J gave up 4 bases, with 10 bases separating them. This CDR3 contains 14 residues. In germline, CDR1 is LGHDT, CDR2 YNNKEL (reference sequence). The sequenced material came from blood. This chain connects TRBV3-1 (or the pseudogene TRBV3-2) to TRBJ1-1, with D unresolved. This TCR was recovered from a man in his forties or fifties in good health. For the CDR3, the DNA is TGTGCCAGCAGCCAAGTTACGGACCTCACTGAAGCTTTCTTT. Translation gives CASSQVTDLTEAFF.